The 22 T cell receptor beta chains below come from one sample, sequenced in a study of lymphopenia after photon versus proton radiotherapy. Assay used: immunoSEQ multiplex PCR; TCRdb lists only in-frame clones, some missing. The repertoire includes 65,000 to 90,000 clones, around 92% of them detected once, and over 2% sits in the top ten. The sample in question was peripheral blood, obtained from a patient treated with photon-based radiotherapy. These receptors were obtained from a woman between 40 and 50 years old with cholangiocarcinoma.

The count of this clone is one. The chain is built from TRBV2 and TRBJ2-5; 9 bases fit TRBD2. This CDR3 spans 13 amino acids. The germline V gene has CDR1 SNHLY and CDR2 FYNNEI. The junction had 7 bases not matched to a gene; V was cut back by 9 bases and J by 5 bases. DNA of the CDR3: TGTGCCAGAGCGGGGGGACTTGGGGAGACCCAGTACTTC. It translates to CARAGGLGETQYF.

V is TRBV28 and J is TRBJ1-1; D unresolved. Germline V gives CDR1 MDHEN, CDR2 SYDVKM. The V end lost 7 bases, the J end lost 1 base, and 10 bases lay between the germline ends. This CDR3 is 13 amino acids long. CDR3 in DNA: TGTGCCAGCACCCAGGCCCCGAACACTGAAGCTTTCTTT. As protein: CASTQAPNTEAFF.

The chain employs TRBV4-2 and TRBJ2-7, with 11 positions matching TRBD2. The V gene end was trimmed by 3 bases and the J gene end by 1 base; junction bases not matched to a gene: 5. This CDR3 is 16 amino acids long. CDR1 LGHNA and CDR2 YNFKEQ come from the germline V gene. CDR3 sequence: CASSQFSGGASYEQYF. The CDR3 bases are TGTGCCAGCAGCCAGTTTAGCGGGGGGGCGTCCTACGAGCAGTACTTC.

V is TRBV2 and J is TRBJ2-1; D is uncertain. The germline CDR1 and CDR2 sequences are SNHLY and FYNNEI. The CDR3 has 12 residues. V lost 4 bases to trimming and J lost 3 bases, with 4 bases between them. For the CDR3, the DNA is TGTGCCAGCAGTGGGGACTACAATGAGCAGTTCTTC. Translating it yields CASSGDYNEQFF.

The J gene is TRBJ2-1, the V gene TRBV10-3; TRBD1 might be the D (6 bases). Per germline, CDR1 ENHRY and CDR2 SYGVKD. Trimming took 2 bases from V and 4 from J, leaving 15 bases between them. CDR3 length: 16 amino acids. CDR3: CAISEAAGVSYNEQFF. DNA of the CDR3: TGTGCCATCAGTGAGGCGGCAGGGGTTTCGTACAATGAGCAGTTCTTC.

The V and J genes are TRBV5-6 and TRBJ1-4; D call uncertain. CDR3 size: 17 residues. The V gene lost 1 base and the J gene lost 1 base, with 14 bases spanning the gap. Germline V lookup: CDR1 SGHDT, CDR2 YYEEEE. The CDR3 bases are TGTGCCAGCAGCTTGTATGGCGGAGGATTAACTAATGAAAAACTGTTTTTT. As protein: CASSLYGGGLTNEKLFF.

This rearrangement joins TRBV2 to TRBJ2-2; 8 positions agree with TRBD1. Germline assignment: CDR1 SNHLY and CDR2 FYNNEI. V dropped 3 bases and J dropped 6; count of bases not matched to a gene: 3. The CDR3 covers 14 residues. The CDR3 here is CASSDVGQAGELFF. The CDR3, as DNA: TGTGCCAGCAGTGATGTGGGACAGGCCGGGGAGCTGTTTTTT.

This clone occurred once. This CDR3 reads CASSPSGVDSYNEQFF. CDR3 coding DNA: TGTGCCAGCAGCCCTAGCGGGGTAGACTCCTACAATGAGCAGTTCTTC. The rearrangement links TRBV7-3 to TRBJ2-1; 9 nucleotides line up with TRBD2. After removal of 5 bases from V and 0 bases from J, the junction contained 5 bases not matched to a gene. The CDR3 sequence is 16 residues long. CDR1 is SGHTA, CDR2 FQGTGA, per germline.

This sequence joins TRBV10-1 and TRBJ1-2; a possible D gene is TRBD1 (6 bases). Germline CDR1 is WNHNN and CDR2 is SYGVQD (reference sequence). This CDR3 spans 13 amino acids. Trimming shortened V by 5 bases and J by 6 bases, and 13 bases separated the two germline ends. This CDR3 is CASSPGARDGYTF. DNA of the CDR3: TGCGCCAGCAGTCCAGGGGCCAGGGATGGCTACACCTTC.

As concerns this clone: No conserved phenylalanine or tryptophan ends this CDR3, so it is likely a read error. It is unclear where the CDR3 begins or ends on the DNA, so no DNA is shown, and the CDR3 is as TCRdb lists it. The chain links TRBV30 to TRBJ2-7; TRBD2 is taken as the D call from the table, unchecked against the DNA. CDR1 is GTSNPN, CDR2 SVGIG, per germline (reference sequence). The CDR3 is 11 residues long, ends included. CDR3 residues: CAWAIPGLVIL.

In its sample, this clone was seen a few times. This chain connects TRBV10-3 to TRBJ1-2; no definite D call. V dropped 0 bases and J dropped 4 bases, with 9 bases sitting between them. The germline V gene has CDR1 ENHRY and CDR2 SYGVKD. The CDR3 runs to 14 residues. The chain's CDR3 is CAISESRISYGYTF. CDR3 nucleotide sequence: TGTGCCATCAGTGAGTCGAGAATCAGCTATGGCTACACCTTC.

This chain connects TRBV14 to TRBJ2-6; the D is unclear. V was pared by 5 bases and J by 0 bases, with 11 bases between. This CDR3 region has 16 residues. Looked up from germline, CDR1 is SGHDN and CDR2 is FVKESK. CDR3 sequence: CASSTQIRSGANVLTF. DNA for the CDR3: TGTGCCAGCAGCACACAAATCCGCTCTGGGGCCAACGTCCTGACTTTC.

The chain recombines TRBV19 with TRBJ1-1, with D maybe TRBD1 (6 bases). Germline lookup yields CDR1 LNHDA and CDR2 SQIVND (reference sequence). CDR3 length: 15 residues. Trimming stripped 0 bases from V and 4 bases from J, with 12 bases between. The CDR3 loop reads CASSIEGGGGTEAFF. The DNA for the CDR3 is TGTGCCAGTAGTATAGAGGGTGGGGGCGGCACTGAAGCTTTCTTT.

The rearrangement uses TRBV30 and TRBJ2-5; 8 bases align to TRBD2. The germline CDR1 and CDR2 sequences are GTSNPN and SVGIG (reference sequence). The CDR3 has 16 residues. The V and J ends lost 4 bases and 3 bases, in that order; junction bases with no gene match: 13. Written as DNA, the CDR3 is TGTGCCTGGACCCCGCCCCCGGGACTAGTGAAAGAGACCCAGTACTTC. The encoded protein is CAWTPPPGLVKETQYF.

This chain connects TRBV9 to TRBJ2-5, with D uncertain. The V end was cut by 0 bases, the J end by 1 base, with 10 bases between. Germline loops: CDR1 SGDLS, CDR2 YYNGEE. This CDR3 is 15 amino acids long. In DNA form, the CDR3 reads TGTGCCAGCAGCGTAGGTCAGACTCTCCAAGAGACCCAGTACTTC. Translating gives CASSVGQTLQETQYF.

The rearrangement uses TRBV7-2 and TRBJ2-7; TRBD2 agrees at 11 bases. Trimming at V came to 5 bases and at J to 3 bases, leaving 3 bases not matched to a gene. The CDR3 has 14 amino acids. Germline values: CDR1 SGHTA, CDR2 FQGNSA. As DNA, the CDR3 is TGTGCCAGCAGCATAGGGACTAGCGGCTACGAGCAGTACTTC. Translated: CASSIGTSGYEQYF.

The CDR3 spells CASSLEPTQNTEAFF. CDR3 bases: TGCGCCAGCAGCTTGGAGCCGACACAGAACACTGAAGCTTTCTTT. The V gene is TRBV5-1, the J gene TRBJ1-1, with D unclear. The germline gives CDR1 SGHRS, CDR2 YFSETQ. Between the trimmed V and J ends, which lost 0 bases and 1 base, there was a span of 10 bases. This CDR3 has 15 amino acids.

Details on this clone: This same CDR3 is encoded by further DNA sequences in the sample. This chain links TRBV28 with TRBJ2-3; D gene unclear. V was cut by 3 bases and J by 6 bases, with 4 bases left in between. This CDR3 is 11 amino acids long. The germline V gene encodes CDR1 MDHEN and CDR2 SYDVKM. The CDR3 protein is CASSLADTQYF. As DNA, the CDR3 is TGTGCCAGCAGTTTGGCCGATACGCAGTATTTT.

CDR3 loop: CASSSPPGSTSYNSPLHF. The CDR3 nucleotides read TGTGCCAGCAGCTCCCCCCCGGGAAGCACCTCCTATAATTCACCCCTCCACTTT. The chain combines TRBV5-8 with TRBJ1-6; D gene uncertain. V was pared by 3 bases and J by 0 bases, with 16 bases between. The CDR3 covers 18 residues. The germline V gene encodes CDR1 SGHTS and CDR2 YDEGEE.

The CDR3 nucleotides are TGTGCCACCAGCAGAGACCGGGACAGGGTGAGAACTGAAGCTTTCTTT. Encoded protein: CATSRDRDRVRTEAFF. This chain links TRBV15 with TRBJ1-1; TRBD1 matches 9 bases. The CDR3 covers 16 residues. The ends lost 0 bases at V and 5 bases at J; junction bases unmatched: 7. In germline, CDR1 is LNHNV, CDR2 YYDKDF (reference sequence).

This sequence joins TRBV5-1 and TRBJ2-2; the D gene is possibly TRBD1 (6 bases). Per germline, CDR1 SGHRS and CDR2 YFSETQ. The CDR3 has 15 amino acids. V dropped 3 bases and J dropped 0 bases, with 9 bases sitting between them. CDR3 residues: CASSSAGANTGELFF. The DNA for the CDR3 is TGCGCCAGCAGCTCGGCAGGGGCGAACACCGGGGAGCTGTTTTTT.

The genes are TRBV4-3 and TRBJ2-3; D possibly uses TRBD1 or TRBD2 (5 bases each). V was shortened by 0 bases and J by 0 bases, with 13 bases between the two germline ends. The CDR3 runs 17 residues. Looked up from germline, CDR1 is LGHNA and CDR2 is YSLEER. This CDR3 reads CASSQDRGRKSTDTQYF. Here the CDR3 DNA reads TGCGCCAGCAGCCAAGATCGGGGACGGAAGAGCACAGATACGCAGTATTTT.